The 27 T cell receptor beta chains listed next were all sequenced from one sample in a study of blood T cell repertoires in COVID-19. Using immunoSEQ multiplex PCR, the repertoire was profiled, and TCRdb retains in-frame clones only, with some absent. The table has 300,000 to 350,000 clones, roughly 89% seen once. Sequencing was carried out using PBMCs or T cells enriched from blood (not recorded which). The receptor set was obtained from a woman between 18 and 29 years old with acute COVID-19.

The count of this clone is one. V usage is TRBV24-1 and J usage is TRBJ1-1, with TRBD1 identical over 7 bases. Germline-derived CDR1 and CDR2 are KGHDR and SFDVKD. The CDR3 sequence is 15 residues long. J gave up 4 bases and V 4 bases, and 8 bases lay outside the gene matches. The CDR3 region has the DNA TGTGCCACCAGTGAAGCAGGGGGGAGCGTCACTGAAGCTTTCTTT. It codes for CATSEAGGSVTEAFF.

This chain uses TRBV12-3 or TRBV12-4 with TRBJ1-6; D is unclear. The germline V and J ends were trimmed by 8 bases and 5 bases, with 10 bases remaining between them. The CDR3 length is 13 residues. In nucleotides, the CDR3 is TGTGCCAGCCGTGAGCCGAATAATTCACCCCTCCACTTT. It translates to CASREPNNSPLHF.

The DNA of the CDR3 is TGTGCCAGTAGACGTACACGACCCTGGACAGATCGACTCGACATAAACACCATATATTTT. It codes for CASRRTRPWTDRLDINTIYF. This chain joins TRBV19 and TRBJ1-3; D is possibly TRBD1 (6 bases). CDR1 and CDR2 from the germline V gene are LNHDA and SQIVND (reference sequence). The CDR3 runs 20 residues. Trimming stripped 6 bases from V and 6 bases from J, with 33 bases between.

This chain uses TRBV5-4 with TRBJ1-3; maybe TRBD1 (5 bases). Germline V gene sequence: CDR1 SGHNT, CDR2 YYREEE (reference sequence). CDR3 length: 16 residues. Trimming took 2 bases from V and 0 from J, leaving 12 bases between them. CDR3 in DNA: TGTGCCAGCAGCTTCAACAGGCCCGACTCTGGAAACACCATATATTTT. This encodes CASSFNRPDSGNTIYF.

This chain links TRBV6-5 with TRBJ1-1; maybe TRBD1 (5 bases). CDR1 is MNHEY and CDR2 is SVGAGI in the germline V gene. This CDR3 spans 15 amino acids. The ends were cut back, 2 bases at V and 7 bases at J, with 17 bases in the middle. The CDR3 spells CASSYTPRGEVEAFF. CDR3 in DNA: TGTGCCAGCAGTTACACCCCTCGGGGGGAGGTTGAAGCTTTCTTT.

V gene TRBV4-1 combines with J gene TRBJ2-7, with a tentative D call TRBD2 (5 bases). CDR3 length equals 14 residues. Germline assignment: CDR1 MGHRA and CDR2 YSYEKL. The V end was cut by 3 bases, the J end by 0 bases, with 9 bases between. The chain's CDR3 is CASSHTGDSYEQYF. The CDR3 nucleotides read TGCGCCAGCAGCCATACCGGGGACTCCTACGAGCAGTACTTC.

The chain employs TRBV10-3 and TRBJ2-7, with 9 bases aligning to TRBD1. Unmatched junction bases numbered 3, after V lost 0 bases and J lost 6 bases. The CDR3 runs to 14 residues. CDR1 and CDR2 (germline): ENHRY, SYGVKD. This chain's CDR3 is CAISESRDRAEQYF. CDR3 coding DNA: TGTGCCATCAGTGAGTCGAGGGACAGGGCCGAGCAGTACTTC.

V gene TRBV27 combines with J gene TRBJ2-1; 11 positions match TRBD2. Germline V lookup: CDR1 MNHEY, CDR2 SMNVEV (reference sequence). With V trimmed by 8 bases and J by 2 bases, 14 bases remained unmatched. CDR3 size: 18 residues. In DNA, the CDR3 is TGTGCCAGCCTGGGTAGCGGGAGGGATGGGGGCCCCTACAATGAGCAGTTCTTC. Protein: CASLGSGRDGGPYNEQFF.

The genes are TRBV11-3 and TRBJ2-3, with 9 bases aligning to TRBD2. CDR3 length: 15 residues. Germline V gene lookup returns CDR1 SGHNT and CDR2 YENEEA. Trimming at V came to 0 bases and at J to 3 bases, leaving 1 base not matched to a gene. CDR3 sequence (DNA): TGTGCCAGCAGCTTAGATAGCGGGAGAACAGATACGCAGTATTTT. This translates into CASSLDSGRTDTQYF.

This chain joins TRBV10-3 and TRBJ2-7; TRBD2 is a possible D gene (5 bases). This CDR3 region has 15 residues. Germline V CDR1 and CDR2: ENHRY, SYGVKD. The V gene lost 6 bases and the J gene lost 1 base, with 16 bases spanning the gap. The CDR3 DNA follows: TGTGCCATCAGGGGTACCAGTTCGGGGTCCTACGAGCAGTACTTC. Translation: CAIRGTSSGSYEQYF.

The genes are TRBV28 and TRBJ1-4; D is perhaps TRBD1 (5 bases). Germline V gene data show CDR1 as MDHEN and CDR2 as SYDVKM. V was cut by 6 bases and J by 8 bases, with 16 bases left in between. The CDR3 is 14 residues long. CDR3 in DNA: TGTGCCAGCAGCAGGAGGGGTCTTTCGGAAAAACTGTTTTTT. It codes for CASSRRGLSEKLFF.

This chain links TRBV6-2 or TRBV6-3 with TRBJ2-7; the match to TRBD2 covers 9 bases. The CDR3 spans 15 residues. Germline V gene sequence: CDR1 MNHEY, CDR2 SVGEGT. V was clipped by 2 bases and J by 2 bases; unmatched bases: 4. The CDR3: CASSYPTSGTYEQYF. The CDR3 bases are TGTGCCAGCAGTTACCCGACTAGCGGTACCTACGAGCAGTACTTC.

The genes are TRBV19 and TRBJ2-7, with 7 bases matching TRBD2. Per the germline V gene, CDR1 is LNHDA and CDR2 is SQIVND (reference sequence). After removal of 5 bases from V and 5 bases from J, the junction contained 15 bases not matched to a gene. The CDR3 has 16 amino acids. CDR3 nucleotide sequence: TGTGCCAGTAGTGGTCAAGGCGGGAGAGTCCCTAACGAGCAGTACTTC. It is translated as CASSGQGGRVPNEQYF. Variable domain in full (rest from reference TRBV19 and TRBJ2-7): DGGITQSPKYLFRKEGQNVTLSCEQNLNHDAMYWYRQDPGQGLRLIYYSQIVNDFQKGDIAEGYSVSREKKESFPLTVTSAQKNPTAFYLCASSGQGGRVPNEQYFGPGTRLTVT.

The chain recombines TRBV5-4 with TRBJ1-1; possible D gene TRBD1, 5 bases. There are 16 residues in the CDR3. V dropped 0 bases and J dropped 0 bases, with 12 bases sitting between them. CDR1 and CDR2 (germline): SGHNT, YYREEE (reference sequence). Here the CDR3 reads CASSLGGRQMNTEAFF. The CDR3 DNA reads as TGTGCCAGCAGCTTGGGGGGAAGACAGATGAACACTGAAGCTTTCTTT.

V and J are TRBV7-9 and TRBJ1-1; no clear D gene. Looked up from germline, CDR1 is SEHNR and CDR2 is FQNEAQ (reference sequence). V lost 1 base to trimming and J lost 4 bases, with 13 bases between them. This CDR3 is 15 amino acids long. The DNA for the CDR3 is TGTGCCAGCAGCTTAGATGAAACGAGGCGCACTGAAGCTTTCTTT. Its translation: CASSLDETRRTEAFF.

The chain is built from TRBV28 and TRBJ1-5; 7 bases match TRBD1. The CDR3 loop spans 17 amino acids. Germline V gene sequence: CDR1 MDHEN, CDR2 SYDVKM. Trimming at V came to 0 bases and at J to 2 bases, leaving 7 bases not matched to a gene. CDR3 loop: CASSLWEGATGNQPQHF. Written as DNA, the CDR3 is TGTGCCAGCAGTTTATGGGAGGGGGCGACGGGCAATCAGCCCCAGCATTTT.

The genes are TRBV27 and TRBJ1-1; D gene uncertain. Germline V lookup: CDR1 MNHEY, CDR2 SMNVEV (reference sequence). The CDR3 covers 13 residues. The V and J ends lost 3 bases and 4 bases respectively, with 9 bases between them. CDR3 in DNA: TGTGCCAGCAGTTTTAACAGCCTCACTGAAGCTTTCTTT. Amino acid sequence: CASSFNSLTEAFF.

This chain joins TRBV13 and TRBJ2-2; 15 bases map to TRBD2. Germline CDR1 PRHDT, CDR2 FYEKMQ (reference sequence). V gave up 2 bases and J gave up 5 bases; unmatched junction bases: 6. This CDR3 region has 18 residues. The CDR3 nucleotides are TGTGCCAGCAGCTTACGGAGGACTAGCGGGAGGGGGACCGGGGAGCTGTTTTTT. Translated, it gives CASSLRRTSGRGTGELFF.

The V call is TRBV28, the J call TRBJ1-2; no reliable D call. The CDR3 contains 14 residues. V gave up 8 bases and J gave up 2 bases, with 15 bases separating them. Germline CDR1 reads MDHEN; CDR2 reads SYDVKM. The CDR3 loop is CASQPTGFNYGYTF. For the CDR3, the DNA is TGTGCCAGCCAACCGACGGGATTCAACTATGGCTACACCTTC.

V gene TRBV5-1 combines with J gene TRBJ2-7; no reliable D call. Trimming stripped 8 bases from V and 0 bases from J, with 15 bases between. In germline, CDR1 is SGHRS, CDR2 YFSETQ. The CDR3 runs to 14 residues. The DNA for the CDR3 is TGCGCCAGTATGACAACTTCGAGCTCCTACGAGCAGTACTTC. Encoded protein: CASMTTSSSYEQYF.

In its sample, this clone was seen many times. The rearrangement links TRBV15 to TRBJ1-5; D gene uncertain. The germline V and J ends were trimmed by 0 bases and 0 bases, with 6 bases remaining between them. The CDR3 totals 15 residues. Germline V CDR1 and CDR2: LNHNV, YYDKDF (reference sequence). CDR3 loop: CATSRDASSNQPQHF. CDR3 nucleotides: TGTGCCACCAGCAGAGATGCGAGTAGCAATCAGCCCCAGCATTTT.

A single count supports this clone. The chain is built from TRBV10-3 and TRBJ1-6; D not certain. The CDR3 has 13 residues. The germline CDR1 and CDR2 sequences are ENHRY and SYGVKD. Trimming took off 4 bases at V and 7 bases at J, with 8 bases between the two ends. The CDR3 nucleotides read TGTGCCATCAGTGGGCAGTGGAATTCACCCCTCCACTTT. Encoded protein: CAISGQWNSPLHF.

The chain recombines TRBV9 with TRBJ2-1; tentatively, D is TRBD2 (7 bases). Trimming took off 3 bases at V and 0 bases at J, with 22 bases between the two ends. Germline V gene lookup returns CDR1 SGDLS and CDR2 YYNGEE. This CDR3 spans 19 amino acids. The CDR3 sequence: CASSARGGPPQDSYNEQFF. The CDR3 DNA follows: TGTGCCAGCAGCGCAAGGGGGGGTCCCCCGCAGGACTCCTACAATGAGCAGTTCTTC.

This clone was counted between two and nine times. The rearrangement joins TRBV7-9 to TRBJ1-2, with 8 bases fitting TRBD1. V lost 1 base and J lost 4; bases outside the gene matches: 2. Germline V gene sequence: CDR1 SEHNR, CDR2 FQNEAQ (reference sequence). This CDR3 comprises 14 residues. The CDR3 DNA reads TGTGCCAGCAGCTTAGGGGACAGGCTCTATGGCTACACCTTC. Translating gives CASSLGDRLYGYTF. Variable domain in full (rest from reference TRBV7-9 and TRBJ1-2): DTGVSQNPRHKITKRGQNVTFRCDPISEHNRLYWYRQTLGQGPEFLTYFQNEAQLEKSRLLSDRFSAERPKGSFSTLEIQRTEQGDSAMYLCASSLGDRLYGYTFGSGTRLTVV.

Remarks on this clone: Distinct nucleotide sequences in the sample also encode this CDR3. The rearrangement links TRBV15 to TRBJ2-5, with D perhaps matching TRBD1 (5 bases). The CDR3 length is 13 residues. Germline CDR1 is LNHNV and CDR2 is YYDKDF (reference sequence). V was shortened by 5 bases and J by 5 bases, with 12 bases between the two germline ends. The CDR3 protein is CATSGRVGETQYF. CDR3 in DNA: TGTGCCACCAGCGGCAGGGTAGGGGAGACCCAGTACTTC.

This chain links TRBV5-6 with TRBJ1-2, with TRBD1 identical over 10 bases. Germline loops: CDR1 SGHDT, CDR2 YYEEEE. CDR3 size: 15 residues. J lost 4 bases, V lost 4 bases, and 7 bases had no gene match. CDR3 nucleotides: TGTGCCAGCAGCCCGGGCGGGACAGGGGTCTATGGCTACACCTTC. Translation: CASSPGGTGVYGYTF.

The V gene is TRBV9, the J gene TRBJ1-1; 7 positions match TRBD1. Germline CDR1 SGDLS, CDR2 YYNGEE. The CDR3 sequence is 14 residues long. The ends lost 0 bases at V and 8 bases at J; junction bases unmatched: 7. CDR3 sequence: CASSVGDRGGEAFF. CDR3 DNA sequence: TGTGCCAGCAGCGTAGGGGACAGAGGGGGCGAAGCTTTCTTT.